This note documents a single TCR beta chain sequence. Antigen: not known. This entry belongs to a study of CXCR3-negative and CXCR3-positive naive CD8 T cells. Study at large: TRB reads totalled about 140 million, about 1.5 +/- 0.3 million per library.

Whole-study results and caveats: When CXCR3-positive naive cells were set against CXCR3-negative naive cells, the former had more hydrophobic TRB CDR3s. Both naive subsets showed comparably high diversity, and memory CD8+ cells showed much lower diversity. Upon cryopreservation, CXCR3 expression partially decreased, and most assays used fresh PBMCs.

Preparation of TRB cDNA libraries relied on 5' RACE carrying UMI labels. TCRdb re-called the 5' RACE reads and catalogs CDR3 proteins one per entry, DNA excluded. Recorded for this sample: about 6,000 distinct CDR3 sequences. The germline CDR1 and CDR2 sequences are LGHDT and YNNKEL (reference sequence). The CDR3 is made up of 15 amino acids. Sequencing used naive CXCR3+ CD8+ T cells from blood. The subset: CD45RO-CCR7+CD27+CD95- naive CD8+ T cells expressing CXCR3 (TNR3+). This sequence was found in a human donor in good health. Some clones in this sample may be carry-over from other donors' samples. V usage is TRBV3-1 and J usage is TRBJ2-7. The CDR3 spells CASSQDRGSGYEQYF.